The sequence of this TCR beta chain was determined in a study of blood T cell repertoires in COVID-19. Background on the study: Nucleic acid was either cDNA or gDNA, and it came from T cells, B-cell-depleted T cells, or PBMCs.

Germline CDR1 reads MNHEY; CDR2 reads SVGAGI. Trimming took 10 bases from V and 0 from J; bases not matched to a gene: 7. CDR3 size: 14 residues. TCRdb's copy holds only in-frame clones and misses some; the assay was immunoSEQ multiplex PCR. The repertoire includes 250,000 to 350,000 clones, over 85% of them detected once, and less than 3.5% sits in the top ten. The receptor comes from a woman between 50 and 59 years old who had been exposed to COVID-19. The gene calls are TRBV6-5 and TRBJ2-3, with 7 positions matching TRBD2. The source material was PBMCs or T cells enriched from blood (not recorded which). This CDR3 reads CATSQRGSTDTQYF. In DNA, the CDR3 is TGTGCCACATCTCAGCGGGGCAGCACAGATACGCAGTATTTT.